One sample yielded the 26 T cell receptor beta chains listed below, sequenced in a study of a mutant IDH1 vaccine in newly diagnosed glioma. Produced via immunoSEQ multiplex PCR; TCRdb's table is partial and in-frame only. Here the sample spans about 53,000 clones, about 81% being singletons. Antigens for these TCRs are unknown. Time point denoted: week 23, last vaccination. Every vaccination contained 300 ug of the mutant IDH1 20-mer peptide and was paired with topical imiquimod. This material consisted of PBMCs, taken from a glioma patient whose treatment included an IDH1 peptide vaccine. These receptors all come from a middle-aged woman with glioma. Some clones in this sample may be carry-over from other donors' samples.

The chain has TRBV2 and TRBJ1-2; 9 nucleotides line up with TRBD1. The CDR3 consists of 14 residues. Germline loops: CDR1 SNHLY, CDR2 FYNNEI. Trimming at V came to 2 bases and at J to 7 bases, leaving 5 bases not matched to a gene. This CDR3 reads CASSEIQGAPGYTF. The CDR3 region has the DNA TGTGCCAGCAGTGAAATACAGGGGGCGCCTGGCTACACCTTC.

This clone turned up a few times. This chain links TRBV19 with TRBJ1-5; maybe TRBD1 (6 bases). The germline V gene has CDR1 LNHDA and CDR2 SQIVND (reference sequence). The CDR3 sequence is 15 residues long. Trimming cost V 4 bases and J 3 bases, with 13 bases left between them. CDR3 nucleotides: TGTGCCAGTAGTACTCCAGGGGACTACAATCAGCCCCAGCATTTT. This gives the protein CASSTPGDYNQPQHF.

This clone was detected a few times. The CDR3 coding sequence is TGCGCCAGCAGCTTGGCCCGGGGGGTGGCTAATGAAAAACTGTTTTTT. The encoded protein is CASSLARGVANEKLFF. The chain recombines TRBV5-1 with TRBJ1-4, with a possible D match to TRBD1 (5 bases). CDR1 is SGHRS, CDR2 YFSETQ, per germline. Trimming took off 0 bases at V and 3 bases at J, with 12 bases between the two ends. The CDR3 loop spans 16 amino acids. Supplemented by reference TRBV5-1 and TRBJ1-4, the full variable domain reads KAGVTQTPRYLIKTRGQQVTLSCSPISGHRSVSWYQQTPGQGLQFLFEYFSETQRNKGNFPGRFSGRQFSNSRSEMNVSTLELGDSALYLCASSLARGVANEKLFFGSGTQLSVL.

This clone was picked up one time. The DNA of the CDR3 is TGTGCCACCGCCCTCGCCGTGGAAGAAAAACTGTTTTTT. Its protein product is CATALAVEEKLFF. This chain connects TRBV19 to TRBJ1-4; D unresolved. Germline CDR1 is LNHDA and CDR2 is SQIVND (reference sequence). The CDR3 has 13 amino acids. Trimming left V 10 bases short and J 8 bases short, with 17 bases between.

V usage is TRBV6-5 and J usage is TRBJ2-2; D gene uncertain. Deletions cut 2 bases from V and 6 bases from J, with 1 base between. The germline CDR1 and CDR2 sequences are MNHEY and SVGAGI. This CDR3 comprises 11 residues. In DNA, the CDR3 is TGTGCCAGCAGTTACGCCGGGGAGCTGTTTTTT. Translating it yields CASSYAGELFF.

The chain's CDR3 is CSVRGMEVGPYEQYF. CDR3 nucleotides: TGCAGCGTTCGGGGGATGGAGGTTGGACCCTACGAGCAGTACTTC. The chain employs TRBV29-1 and TRBJ2-7; the D gene is possibly TRBD2 (6 bases). The CDR3 runs 15 residues. V lost 5 bases and J lost 2, with 19 bases in between. Germline V gene sequence: CDR1 SQVTM, CDR2 ANQGSEA.

V gene TRBV30 combines with J gene TRBJ1-2; D unresolved. The CDR3 runs to 12 residues. The V end was cut by 8 bases, the J end by 5 bases, with 15 bases between. CDR1 is GTSNPN, CDR2 SVGIG, per germline (reference sequence). The CDR3 nucleotides are TGTGCCATAGAGGACGGGTTATATGGCTACACCTTC. It translates to CAIEDGLYGYTF.

The genes are TRBV6-6 and TRBJ1-1; a possible D gene is TRBD1 (6 bases). The CDR3 contains 12 residues. Between the trimmed V and J ends, which lost 8 bases and 8 bases, there was a span of 15 bases. CDR1 is MNHNY and CDR2 is SVGAGI in the germline V gene (reference sequence). DNA for the CDR3: TGTGCCAGCGAGGGGGGGGGCAGGGAAGCTTTCTTT. Translated, it gives CASEGGGREAFF.

The chain links TRBV9 to TRBJ2-5; D unclear. This CDR3 comprises 12 residues. Trimming removed 3 bases at V and 0 bases at J, with 3 bases between. Germline CDR1 SGDLS, CDR2 YYNGEE. CDR3 sequence reads: CASSGNQETQYF. The DNA of the CDR3 is TGTGCCAGCAGCGGAAACCAAGAGACCCAGTACTTC.

The J gene is TRBJ2-3, the V gene TRBV2, with TRBD1 identical over 12 bases. The CDR3 is 18 amino acids. Germline values: CDR1 SNHLY, CDR2 FYNNEI. V lost 6 bases, J lost 0 bases, and 10 bases stayed unmatched. The CDR3 is CASSPGQGASLSTDTQYF. Written as DNA, the CDR3 is TGTGCCAGCAGCCCGGGACAGGGGGCTTCACTAAGCACAGATACGCAGTATTTT.

The chain is built from TRBV10-3 and TRBJ1-1, with TRBD1 matching 8 bases. Looked up from germline, CDR1 is ENHRY and CDR2 is SYGVKD. This CDR3 has 13 amino acids. Trimming cost V 7 bases and J 0 bases; bases outside gene matches: 1. CDR3 nucleotides: TGTGCCATCATGGACAGGGTGAACACTGAAGCTTTCTTT. Translated: CAIMDRVNTEAFF.

This CDR3 reads CASSYTDTQYF. The DNA for the CDR3 is TGCGCCAGCAGCTACACAGATACGCAGTATTTT. The rearrangement joins TRBV5-1 to TRBJ2-3; D is uncertain. Trimming took off 3 bases at V and 2 bases at J, with 1 base between the two ends. The CDR3 loop spans 11 amino acids. From germline, CDR1 is SGHRS and CDR2 YFSETQ.

This clone showed up just once. The chain employs TRBV10-3 and TRBJ2-7, with D hard to call. V lost 3 bases, J lost 3 bases, and 9 bases lay in between. This CDR3 spans 13 amino acids. Germline V gives CDR1 ENHRY, CDR2 SYGVKD. The CDR3 protein is CAISEEKVYEQYF. The CDR3 bases are TGTGCCATCAGTGAAGAAAAAGTCTACGAGCAGTACTTC.

V and J are TRBV5-4 and TRBJ2-1; perhaps TRBD1 as D (6 bases). The CDR3 runs 14 residues. Trimming pared 5 bases from V and 0 bases from J, leaving 9 bases between. In germline, CDR1 is SGHNT, CDR2 YYREEE (reference sequence). Here the CDR3 DNA reads TGTGCCAGCAGTACGGACAGCTCCTACAATGAGCAGTTCTTC. Protein: CASSTDSSYNEQFF.

The gene calls are TRBV9 and TRBJ1-2; a possible D gene is TRBD1 (6 bases). Trimming stripped 0 bases from V and 7 bases from J, with 10 bases between. The CDR3 extends over 13 amino acids. Germline-derived CDR1 and CDR2 are SGDLS and YYNGEE. CDR3 loop: CASSVEGVGGYTF. The CDR3 nucleotides read TGTGCCAGCAGCGTAGAGGGGGTCGGTGGCTACACCTTC. The full variable domain, with the rest looked up from reference TRBV9 and TRBJ1-2, is DSGVTQTPKHLITATGQRVTLRCSPRSGDLSVYWYQQSLDQGLQFLIQYYNGEERAKGNILERFSAQQFPDLHSELNLSSLELGDSALYFCASSVEGVGGYTFGSGTRLTVV.

The V call is TRBV7-8, the J call TRBJ2-3, with 9 bases aligning to TRBD2. After removal of 5 bases from V and 2 bases from J, the junction contained 8 bases not matched to a gene. The length of the CDR3 is 16 residues. Germline CDR1 is SGHVS and CDR2 is FQNEAQ. The CDR3 region is CASSGGTSPLTDTQYF. The CDR3 bases are TGTGCCAGCAGCGGGGGGACTAGCCCCCTCACAGATACGCAGTATTTT.

The count of this clone is one. This chain connects TRBV19 to TRBJ2-5; TRBD1 agrees at 9 bases. The DNA end favors TRBJ2-7, so the J call may be wrong. The CDR3 sequence is 15 residues long. Germline-derived CDR1 and CDR2 are LNHDA and SQIVND (reference sequence). Here the CDR3 reads CASTIGGTGPYEQYF. The CDR3 coding sequence is TGTGCCAGTACCATCGGAGGGACAGGGCCCTACGAGCAGTACTTC.

CDR3 coding DNA: TGTGCCAGTAGTATTTCGGGCGGGGGTCAGCTCGGGGAGCTGTTTTTT. It encodes CASSISGGGQLGELFF. V and J are TRBV19 and TRBJ2-2; 7 positions agree with TRBD2. Germline-derived CDR1 and CDR2 are LNHDA and SQIVND (reference sequence). This CDR3 contains 16 residues. J was trimmed by 7 bases and V by 3 bases; bases with no gene match: 11.

V usage is TRBV21-1 and J usage is TRBJ1-2; whether TRBD1, the table's D call, matches the DNA was not checked. TRBV21-1 is annotated as a pseudogene. The CDR3 totals 16 residues. In DNA, the CDR3 is TGTGCCCTAGGGGGAACAGGGGGTTGGTTTTTTTATGGCTACACCTTC. It translates to CALGGTGGWFFYGYTF.

This clone was counted only a few times. This chain joins TRBV15 and TRBJ1-5, with D perhaps TRBD1 (5 bases). Trimming left V 1 base short and J 7 bases short, with 8 bases between. The germline V gene encodes CDR1 LNHNV and CDR2 YYDKDF (reference sequence). The CDR3 length is 13 residues. The CDR3 reads CATSRVGGQPQHF. In nucleotides, the CDR3 is TGTGCCACCAGCAGAGTGGGGGGGCAGCCCCAGCATTTT.

About this clone: At one boundary the junction diverges from the germline segment, which might be a read error. This chain links TRBV25-1 with TRBJ2-2, with 11 bases matching TRBD2. The V gene's germline CDR1 is MGHDK and CDR2 SYGVNS. CDR3 length: 12 amino acids. The chain's CDR3 is CTSGGNTGELFF. Here the CDR3 DNA reads TGCACTAGCGGGGGAAACACCGGGGAGCTGTTTTTT.

This clone was seen only a few times. The chain recombines TRBV5-1 with TRBJ1-2, with 9 nucleotides matching TRBD1. With 4 bases clipped from V and 4 bases from J, the junction kept 5 bases outside the gene matches. Germline loops: CDR1 SGHRS, CDR2 YFSETQ. The CDR3 sequence is 14 residues long. CDR3 coding DNA: TGCGCCAGCAGCCCCGAGACAGGGGGCTATGGCTACACCTTC. It specifies CASSPETGGYGYTF.

CDR3 residues: CASSQDISGGTYEQYF. As DNA, the CDR3 is TGTGCCAGCAGCCAAGATATTAGCGGGGGTACCTACGAGCAGTACTTC. V is TRBV4-2 and J is TRBJ2-7; 9 bases match TRBD2. The CDR3 length is 16 residues. Germline CDR1 LGHNA, CDR2 YNFKEQ. Trimming took 0 bases from V and 2 from J; bases not matched to a gene: 5.

This chain connects TRBV5-4 to TRBJ1-1; possibly TRBD1 for D (5 bases). V was trimmed by 5 bases and J by 0 bases, leaving 8 bases between them. The germline V gene encodes CDR1 SGHNT and CDR2 YYREEE (reference sequence). The CDR3 has 13 amino acids. The CDR3 DNA is TGTGCCAGCAGTACACAGGTGAACACTGAAGCTTTCTTT. Its translation is CASSTQVNTEAFF. Variable domain in full (rest from reference TRBV5-4 and TRBJ1-1): ETGVTQSPTHLIKTRGQQVTLRCSSQSGHNTVSWYQQALGQGPQFIFQYYREEENGRGNFPPRFSGLQFPNYSSELNVNALELDDSALYLCASSTQVNTEAFFGQGTRLTVV.

The chain is built from TRBV5-6 and TRBJ1-3, with a possible D match to TRBD1 (5 bases). The CDR3 totals 14 residues. CDR1 is SGHDT and CDR2 is YYEEEE in the germline V gene. Deletions cut 4 bases from V and 4 bases from J, with 12 bases between. The CDR3, as DNA: TGTGCCAGCAGCGGGACGGGATCCGGAAACACCATATATTTT. Protein: CASSGTGSGNTIYF.

The V gene is TRBV6-1, the J gene TRBJ2-7; TRBD2 matches 7 bases. This CDR3 contains 14 residues. The germline gives CDR1 MNHNS, CDR2 SASEGT. V shed 8 bases and J 0 bases; nucleotides not matched to a gene: 7. This CDR3 is CASLPGGSSYEQYF. CDR3 in DNA: TGTGCCAGCCTACCGGGGGGAAGCTCCTACGAGCAGTACTTC.